The source of this T cell receptor (beta chain) is a study of response to subunit inactivated influenza vaccine. V lost 0 bases and J 6 bases, leaving 10 bases between the germline ends. The CDR3 covers 14 residues. Germline V lookup: CDR1 SGHRS, CDR2 YFSETQ. This clonotype was seen a few times. What it binds is unknown. Study conclusions and caveats: After each seasonal influenza vaccination, few new T cells are recruited, the authors suggested.

In TCRdb, the RT-PCR reads were re-called with MiXCR into one record per CDR3 protein. The data hold 800,000 or so distinct CDR3 sequences, with approximately 22% observed a single time. The chain joins TRBV5-1 to TRBJ1-5; D unresolved. This clonotype was obtained from a man aged 50-60 years who received an inactivated influenza vaccine. The sample consisted of PBMCs from blood, taken roughly 5 days after vaccination. CDR3 region: CASSLAGNSQPQHF. The CDR3, as DNA: TGCGCCAGCAGCTTGGCGGGGAATTCTCAGCCCCAGCATTTT.